This T cell receptor (beta chain) is from a study of cytotoxic CD8 clonotypes in ibrutinib-treated CLL. Overall study context: In all, about a dozen patients were relapsed/refractory, some 14 were treatment-naive and roughly 18 were IGHV unmutated.

Target depth was 1 in 200,000 to 1 in 1 million T cells, about 10x per clonotype. Assay: immunoSEQ multiplex PCR; the TCRdb copy retains only in-frame clones and omits some. The table records hundreds of thousands of clones, less than 75% of them present only once. Germline CDR1 and CDR2: SGHTA and FQGNSA. V shed 1 base and J shed 4 bases, with 16 bases lying between them. The length of the CDR3 is 16 residues. This chain links TRBV7-2 with TRBJ1-1; possibly TRBD1 for D (5 bases). The sequence was collected from a human donor with chronic lymphocytic leukemia. This sample comprised PBMCs, obtained after 24 months of ibrutinib treatment. The CDR3 spells CASSLVPSGVATEAFF. The CDR3 DNA reads TGTGCCAGCAGCTTAGTGCCGTCGGGGGTTGCCACTGAAGCTTTCTTT.